This T cell receptor beta chain was documented in a study of blood T cell repertoires in COVID-19. Trimming took 10 bases from V and 5 from J; bases not matched to a gene: 13. CDR3 length equals 15 residues. The V gene's germline CDR1 is LNHDA and CDR2 SQIVND (reference sequence). Original handling: Nucleated cell counts were estimated from reference gene primer amplification. This table comes from immunoSEQ multiplex PCR, and its TCRdb copy is limited to in-frame clones, with some not included. That table gives V, J and clone size, and the DNA gave D and trimming. The table has fewer than 200,000 clones, roughly 73% seen once.

The sequencing sample was made of peripheral blood. The gene calls are TRBV19 and TRBJ2-7, with 11 nucleotides matching TRBD1. This clonotype originated in a man aged 70 or older with acute or convalescent COVID-19. This CDR3 is CATQNPGTGGNEQYF. CDR3 DNA: TGTGCCACCCAAAACCCCGGGACAGGGGGGAACGAGCAGTACTTC.